These T cell receptor beta chains were read from a single sample in a study of blood T cells in healthy people across ages. Via MiXCR, TCRdb re-called the 5' RACE reads, giving one row per CDR3 protein. The sample shows hundreds of thousands of distinct CDR3 sequences, about 30% of them seen only once. Sequenced: blood. The receptors come from a woman over 75 in good health. Both conserved end residues are part of each CDR3. D genes are given only for firm matches. Not every row has a clone size; where given, it reads once, few, many or a size class.

V gene	J gene	D gene	clone size	CDR3 DNA	CDR3 protein
TRBV20-1	TRBJ1-3	.	.	TGCAGTGCTAGTCAGGGGAGAAACACCATATATTTT	CSASQGRNTIYF
TRBV5-1	TRBJ1-1	.	.	TGCGCCAGCAGCTTGGCGAGAGGGCTTACTGAAGCTTTCTTT	CASSLARGLTEAFF
TRBV9	TRBJ1-1	TRBD1	few	TGTGCCAGCAGCGTAGGAGGACAGGGGGCCGGTGAAGCTTTCTTT	CASSVGGQGAGEAFF
TRBV29-1	TRBJ2-3	TRBD2	few	TGCAGCGTCCCAGCGGGGGGCCGGACAGATACGCAGTATTTT	CSVPAGGRTDTQYF
TRBV6-1	TRBJ1-2	.	many	TGTGCCAGCACCCCTATCCTAGCAGGGAACTATGGCTACACCTTC	CASTPILAGNYGYTF
TRBV30	TRBJ1-2	.	.	TGTGCCTGGATGCGACAGTGGTCCAGGGATGGCTACACCTTC	CAWMRQWSRDGYTF
TRBV5-8	TRBJ1-2	TRBD1	.	TGTGCCAGCAGCTCGAGGGACAGGGGTGGTGGCTACACCTTC	CASSSRDRGGGYTF
TRBV30	TRBJ2-1	TRBD2	.	TGTGCCTGGAGTGTAGCCGGGGGGGCCAGCGTCGGGCAGTTCTTC	CAWSVAGGASVGQFF
TRBV20-1	TRBJ1-2	.	many	TGCAGTGCTAGAGATCGTATCAAGACCGCGGACAACTATGGCTACACCTTC	CSARDRIKTADNYGYTF
TRBV12-3/TRBV12-4	TRBJ1-3	TRBD1	.	TGTGCCAGCAGGACAGGGGGTCCCGGAAACACCATATATTTT	CASRTGGPGNTIYF
TRBV11-2	TRBJ2-1	TRBD1	many	TGTGCCAGCAGCTTAGAACAGGGGCGATACAATGAGCAGTTCTTC	CASSLEQGRYNEQFF
TRBV7-9	TRBJ2-4	.	once	TGTGCCGGCAGCTCAGACTGGACATCGAGCACGTACTTC	CAGSSDWTSSTYF
TRBV4-2	TRBJ2-5	.	.	TGTGCCAGCAGCCAGAGGTCTTCGGGCCAAGAGACCCAGTACTTC	CASSQRSSGQETQYF
TRBV7-8	TRBJ2-7	TRBD2	.	TGTGCCAGCAGCTCGGCGACTAGCGGGAACTCCTACGAGCAGTACTTC	CASSSATSGNSYEQYF
TRBV20-1	TRBJ2-5	.	many	TGCAGTGCTGGGGAGAGCCAAGAGACCCAGTACTTC	CSAGESQETQYF
TRBV9	TRBJ2-5	.	many	TGTGCCAGCAGCCCTCAGGGAAAGGGGGAGACCCAGTACTTC	CASSPQGKGETQYF
TRBV6-1	TRBJ2-6	.	many	TGTGCCAGCAATCTGCGACGGGGGCAAGGGGCCAACGTCCTGACTTTC	CASNLRRGQGANVLTF
TRBV7-2	TRBJ1-1	.	.	TGTGCCAGCAGCTTTTCACAACAGGGAGAAGCTTTCTTT	CASSFSQQGEAFF
TRBV7-9	TRBJ2-7	TRBD2	.	TGTGCCAGCAGCTTGGCGGCTAGCGGGGGGAAGTACGAGCAGTACTTC	CASSLAASGGKYEQYF
TRBV5-1	TRBJ1-6	TRBD1	many	TGCGCCAGCAGCTCTGGACAGGACGGTTCACCCCTCCACTTT	CASSSGQDGSPLHF
TRBV6-6	TRBJ2-7	TRBD1	.	TGTGCCAGCAGTCAGGGTGGACAGGGCGGCGCGCAGTACTTC	CASSQGGQGGAQYF
TRBV20-1	TRBJ2-1	.	many	TGCAGTGCCTCAGACAATGAGCAGTTCTTC	CSASDNEQFF
TRBV20-1	TRBJ1-5	.	many	TGCAGTGCTAGAGATGGAGGGTATAGCAATCAGCCCCAGCATTTT	CSARDGGYSNQPQHF
TRBV6-2/TRBV6-3	TRBJ2-2	TRBD2	many	TGTGCCAGCAGCCGTACTAGCGGGGGGACCGGCGGGGAGCTGTTTTTT	CASSRTSGGTGGELFF
TRBV4-1	TRBJ2-2	TRBD2	few	TGCGCCAGCAGCATACGACTAGCGGGGGAGAACACCGGGGAGCTGTTTTTT	CASSIRLAGENTGELFF
TRBV3-1	TRBJ2-5	TRBD2	many	TGTGCCAGCAGCCAACTGCGGGGGGAGGGAGAGACCCAGTACTTC	CASSQLRGEGETQYF
TRBV19	TRBJ2-5	.	.	TGTGCCAGTAGTATGGCCGGGGGTTACAATGAGCAGTACTTC	CASSMAGGYNEQYF
TRBV6-5	TRBJ2-3	TRBD2	many	TGTGCCAGTTCCAGGACTAGTTTTGGTACGCAGTATTTT	CASSRTSFGTQYF
TRBV14	TRBJ1-1	.	few	TGTGCCAGCAGCCAAGATCTGGAGTTAGAAGCTTTCTTT	CASSQDLELEAFF
TRBV20-1	TRBJ2-3	TRBD2	many	TGCAGTGCTCCTGGGGGGGGGTTAGGAGATACGCAGTATTTT	CSAPGGGLGDTQYF